This section outlines one T cell receptor beta chain sequence together with its context. Compared with germline, one end of the junction differs, possibly owing to a read error. A second PCR, run for roughly 7 to 12 cycles, used a sample-barcoded 5' primer plus a J-beta primer mix. TCRdb redid the calling of the 5' RACE reads with MiXCR, one entry per CDR3 protein. This table has hundreds of thousands of distinct CDR3 sequences, approximately 24% appearing once. Germline V gene lookup returns CDR1 SGDLS and CDR2 YYNGEE. The CDR3 consists of 15 residues. The sample belongs to a study of blood T cells in healthy people across ages. The data were also submitted as part of a second study, on T cells of mothers and their children.

Sequenced sample: blood. This chain uses TRBV9 with TRBJ2-1; 7 bases line up with TRBD1. This sequence originates from a boy younger than 18 in good health. Here the CDR3 DNA reads TGCGCCAGCAGCATGCAGACAGGGTACGGCGATGAGCAGTTCTTC. It specifies CASSMQTGYGDEQFF.